This paragraph reports one T cell receptor (beta chain). Only one count was recorded for this clone. This clone's antigen is unknown. No quality values exist for individual bases; no much larger clone is one base distant. The sample is drawn from a study of OX40 agonist ivuxolimab in advanced cancers. Study-level background: Ivuxolimab was a fully human IgG2 agonistic monoclonal antibody targeting the costimulatory receptor OX40 (CD134). Of the roughly 51 patients in dose escalation, around 19 had hepatocellular carcinoma, some 15 had melanoma, 9 had renal cell carcinoma and 9 had head and neck cancer. The monotherapy dose-escalation portion (N of about 52 patients) of the phase I ivuxolimab trial is reported in the paper. In the dose-escalation cohort, 82.7% of patients were male, and the mean age was approximately 64 years, with a range of about 23 to 80. The purpose of peripheral TCRbeta sequencing was to test whether ivuxolimab changed TCR sequence diversity and led to clonal T-cell expansion. Intravenous ivuxolimab was administered to patients every 2 weeks at six dose levels: 0.01, 0.1, 0.3, 1.5, 3 and 10 mg/kg. Patients were allowed to have had prior anti-PD-1, anti-PD-L1 or anti-CTLA-4 therapy, and 30% to 50% of the dose-escalation patients had previously received checkpoint inhibitors. Partial responses occurred in three dose-escalation patients: two with cutaneous melanoma and one with hepatocellular carcinoma.

Here is what the overall study found, with its caveats: After ivuxolimab, more expanded clones were found on average in CD8+ T cells than in CD4+ T cells. Low levels of normalized T-cell clonal expansion were also seen in some patients who did not respond. In the 0.1-3.0 mg/kg groups, partial responders had among the lowest normalized peripheral clonal expansion, particularly in CD8+ T cells. Clonal expansion of both CD4+ and CD8+ blood T cells was observed from baseline to week 6 at doses 0.1 to 3.0 mg/kg. Which antigens the clonally expanded peripheral T cells were specific for was not determined.

Patients with autoimmune disease history or receiving systemic immunosuppression were excluded from the trial. Peripheral blood for TCR sequencing was drawn from every dose cohort at baseline, at cycle 4 day 1 and at cycle 7 day 1. The samples were drawn from a first-in-human, open-label, multicenter phase I dose-escalation trial of ivuxolimab. Adults with locally advanced or metastatic head and neck squamous cell, hepatocellular, melanoma or renal cell carcinoma were enrolled in the trial. Before TCR sequencing, CD4+ T cells and CD8+ T cells were sorted from peripheral blood as separate populations. Unmatched junction bases come to 13, with V trimmed by 6 bases and J by 0 bases. The germline V gene (reference sequence) sets CDR1 to SEHNR and CDR2 to FQNEAQ. Spanning cysteine to phenylalanine, the CDR3 consists of 17 amino acids. Left in the record is the CDR3 DNA by itself, 51 bases read in frame from the first base.

Genomic DNA was extracted from sorted cells for sequencing of the TCRbeta CDR3 region. The immunoSEQ Assay was used for sequencing of TCRbeta CDR3 regions. Sourced from immuneACCESS, this table was stored by TCRdb with only in-frame sequences that have V and J called. A share of the clones is absent; for the studies checked, an unresolved V gene accounts for under half, and the remainder has no known explanation. Recorded for this sample are 90,000 to 150,000 clones; 80% to 90% of them occurred a single time. The ten largest clones take up around 0.55% of the sample. This TCR derives from an adult with an advanced solid tumor such as melanoma, head and neck, liver or kidney cancer. The sample in question was CD4+ or CD8+ T cells sorted from blood, obtained in a trial of the OX40 agonist ivuxolimab. The sequence joins TRBV7-9 to TRBJ1-2; the central 7 bases match TRBD1. The nucleotide sequence reads as follows: TGTGCCAGCAGTTGGTATCCGGGACAGATGTCTAACTATGGCTACACCTTC. This gives the protein CASSWYPGQMSNYGYTF.